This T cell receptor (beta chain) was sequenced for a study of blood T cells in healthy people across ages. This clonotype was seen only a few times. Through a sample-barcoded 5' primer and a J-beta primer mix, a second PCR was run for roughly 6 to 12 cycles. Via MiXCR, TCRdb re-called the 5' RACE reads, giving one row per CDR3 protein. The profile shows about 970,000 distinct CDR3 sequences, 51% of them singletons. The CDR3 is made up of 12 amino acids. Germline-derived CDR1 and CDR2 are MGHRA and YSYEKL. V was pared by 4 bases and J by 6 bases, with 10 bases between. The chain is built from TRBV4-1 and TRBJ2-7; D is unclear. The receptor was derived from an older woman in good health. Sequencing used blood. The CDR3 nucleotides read TGCGCCAGCAGCCGTAAGGGATCCGAGCAGTACTTC. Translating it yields CASSRKGSEQYF.